These 28 T cell receptor beta chains were all obtained from the same sample, sequenced in a study of OX40 agonist ivuxolimab in advanced cancers. The assay was immunoSEQ multiplex PCR, and TCRdb's table has in-frame clones only and misses some. The sample consists of approximately 60,000 clones, more than 75% of them appearing once. The specimen was CD4+ or CD8+ T cells sorted from blood, collected in a trial of the OX40 agonist ivuxolimab. These receptors were taken from an adult with an advanced solid tumor such as melanoma, head and neck, liver or kidney cancer.

This sequence joins TRBV5-6 and TRBJ2-3; TRBD2 matches 9 bases. The CDR3 totals 16 residues. The V gene's germline CDR1 is SGHDT and CDR2 YYEEEE. J was trimmed by 6 bases and V by 4 bases; bases with no gene match: 12. The CDR3, as DNA: TGTGCCAGCAGCGAGCGGGGGGCCCGACTTTCGGATACGCAGTATTTT. It encodes CASSERGARLSDTQYF.

This chain joins TRBV11-2 and TRBJ1-2; 7 positions match TRBD1. J lost 6 bases, V lost 5 bases, and 6 bases had no gene match. The CDR3 runs to 13 residues. Germline V lookup: CDR1 SGHAT, CDR2 FQNNGV. CDR3 DNA: TGTGCCAGCAGCCCAGAACAGGGGAATGGCTACACCTTC. Its translation: CASSPEQGNGYTF.

The rearrangement links TRBV7-6 to TRBJ2-7; TRBD1 is a possible D gene (5 bases). Trimming shortened V by 5 bases and J by 4 bases, and 15 bases separated the two germline ends. The CDR3 runs to 14 residues. Germline CDR1 and CDR2: SGHVS and FNYEAQ. CDR3 coding DNA: TGTGCCAGCAGCAGGACACGGAATTCATACGAGCAGTACTTC. Translating gives CASSRTRNSYEQYF.

This sequence joins TRBV5-1 and TRBJ1-2, with 9 nucleotides matching TRBD1. The CDR3 covers 15 residues. Germline loops: CDR1 SGHRS, CDR2 YFSETQ. V trimming: 4 bases; J trimming: 8 bases; junction bases outside the gene matches: 12. The chain's CDR3 is CASSPGTGRGGGYTF. As DNA, the CDR3 is TGCGCCAGCAGCCCCGGGACAGGGAGGGGAGGAGGCTACACCTTC.

The chain combines TRBV2 with TRBJ2-7; TRBD1 aligns across 8 bases. This CDR3 comprises 13 residues. Unmatched junction bases numbered 8, after V lost 7 bases and J lost 6 bases. CDR1 and CDR2 from the germline V gene are SNHLY and FYNNEI. The CDR3 here is CASTGQVYSEQYF. CDR3 bases: TGTGCCAGCACGGGACAGGTTTATTCCGAGCAGTACTTC.

The chain links TRBV7-2 to TRBJ2-1; 10 nucleotides agree with TRBD2. The CDR3 is made up of 16 amino acids. The germline CDR1 and CDR2 sequences are SGHTA and FQGNSA. The junction had 9 bases not matched to a gene; V was cut back by 6 bases and J by 4 bases. CDR3 nucleotide sequence: TGTGCCAGCAGTCGTGCAGGACTAGCGGAATACAATGAGCAGTTCTTC. Its translation is CASSRAGLAEYNEQFF.

The chain uses TRBV4-1 and TRBJ2-3; D might be TRBD2 (7 bases). The CDR3 has 15 residues. V was clipped by 4 bases and J by 2 bases, with 13 bases between them. Germline V lookup: CDR1 MGHRA, CDR2 YSYEKL. CDR3 sequence: CASSLGGAPTDTQYF. In nucleotides, the CDR3 is TGCGCCAGCAGCCTGGGGGGGGCCCCCACAGATACGCAGTATTTT.

This clone was recorded a few times. CDR3 sequence reads: CASSQEPTGTDGRTSTDTQYF. In nucleotides, the CDR3 is TGCGCCAGCAGCCAAGAACCTACCGGGACCGACGGGCGGACTAGCACAGATACGCAGTATTTT. The V call is TRBV4-1, the J call TRBJ2-3, with D possibly called TRBD1 or TRBD2 (5 bases each). The CDR3 spans 21 residues. V lost 0 bases to trimming and J lost 0 bases, with 25 bases between them. Germline V gene lookup returns CDR1 MGHRA and CDR2 YSYEKL.

This chain uses TRBV9 with TRBJ2-2, with 14 bases aligning to TRBD2. CDR3 length: 17 amino acids. J gave up 5 bases and V 2 bases, and 5 bases lay outside the gene matches. CDR1 and CDR2 (germline): SGDLS, YYNGEE. The CDR3 bases are TGTGCCAGCAGCGTCGTGGGACTAGCGGGGGTTACCGGGGAGCTGTTTTTT. Encoded protein: CASSVVGLAGVTGELFF.

This clone was found once. The rearrangement joins TRBV6-1 to TRBJ1-5; D possibly corresponds to TRBD1 (6 bases). Per the germline V gene, CDR1 is MNHNS and CDR2 is SASEGT. This CDR3 spans 17 amino acids. V lost 3 bases and J lost 0, with 15 bases in between. The CDR3 is CASSDALQGNSNQPQHF. DNA of the CDR3: TGTGCCAGCAGTGACGCCTTACAGGGAAATAGCAATCAGCCCCAGCATTTT.

The chain combines TRBV6-6 with TRBJ1-1; 9 bases map to TRBD1. With 1 base clipped from V and 3 bases from J, the junction kept 3 bases outside the gene matches. Germline CDR1 is MNHNY and CDR2 is SVGAGI (reference sequence). The CDR3 has 15 amino acids. The CDR3: CASSYYDRGDTEAFF. CDR3 coding DNA: TGTGCCAGCAGTTACTACGACAGGGGGGACACTGAAGCTTTCTTT.

The chain recombines TRBV30 with TRBJ1-2; perhaps TRBD1 as D (6 bases). The V and J ends lost 0 bases and 8 bases respectively, with 10 bases between them. The CDR3 sequence is 12 residues long. Germline V gene lookup returns CDR1 GTSNPN and CDR2 SVGIG (reference sequence). The CDR3 here is CAWSVQGWGYTF. DNA for the CDR3: TGTGCCTGGAGTGTCCAGGGGTGGGGCTACACCTTC.

This chain links TRBV2 with TRBJ1-2; D is ambiguous. Germline V gene sequence: CDR1 SNHLY, CDR2 FYNNEI. The CDR3 length is 11 residues. The V gene lost 3 bases and the J gene lost 6 bases, with 5 bases spanning the gap. The DNA for the CDR3 is TGTGCCAGCAGTGACACAAATGGCTACACCTTC. Amino acid sequence: CASSDTNGYTF. The complete variable domain, with remaining parts taken from reference TRBV2 and TRBJ1-2, reads EPEVTQTPSHQVTQMGQEVILRCVPISNHLYFYWYRQILGQKVEFLVSFYNNEISEKSEIFDDQFSVERPDGSNFTLKIRSTKLEDSAMYFCASSDTNGYTFGSGTRLTVV.

The V gene is TRBV12-5, the J gene TRBJ2-5; D is unresolved. This CDR3 spans 13 amino acids. V was cut by 2 bases and J by 0 bases, with 4 bases left in between. The germline gives CDR1 LGHNT, CDR2 FRNRAP. CDR3 in amino acids: CASGLSYQETQYF. In DNA, the CDR3 is TGTGCTAGTGGTTTGAGTTACCAAGAGACCCAGTACTTC.

The chain employs TRBV5-3 and TRBJ1-2, with a possible D match to TRBD1 (5 bases). TRBV5-3 is an open reading frame, and its role is uncertain. Trimming shortened V by 5 bases and J by 3 bases, and 14 bases separated the two germline ends. This CDR3 is built from 14 residues. The CDR3 nucleotides read TGTGCCAGAAGGGGGGAAACCACCCACTATGGCTACACCTTC. Translating it yields CARRGETTHYGYTF.

This sequence joins TRBV11-2 and TRBJ2-7, with a possible D match to TRBD1 (5 bases). V lost 2 bases to trimming and J lost 1 base, with 9 bases between them. The germline V gene encodes CDR1 SGHAT and CDR2 FQNNGV. This CDR3 contains 14 residues. CDR3: CASSLLQASYEQYF. The CDR3 coding sequence is TGTGCCAGCAGCTTATTACAGGCTTCCTACGAGCAGTACTTC. The complete variable domain, with remaining parts taken from reference TRBV11-2 and TRBJ2-7, reads EAGVAQSPRYKIIEKRQSVAFWCNPISGHATLYWYQQILGQGPKLLIQFQNNGVVDDSQLPKDRFSAERLKGVDSTLKIQPAKLEDSAVYLCASSLLQASYEQYFGPGTRLTVT.

The V and J genes are TRBV11-2 and TRBJ1-2, with 11 positions matching TRBD1. CDR3 size: 15 residues. The germline CDR1 and CDR2 sequences are SGHAT and FQNNGV. The V segment lost 6 bases and the J segment 4 bases; nucleotides outside the gene matches: 7. CDR3 DNA sequence: TGTGCCAGCAGGGATAGGGACAGGGGGTTCTATGGCTACACCTTC. It codes for CASRDRDRGFYGYTF.

Notes on this clone: The junction departs from the called germline gene at one end, perhaps through a read error. The V gene is TRBV5-1, the J gene TRBJ2-5; 13 bases match TRBD2. The V gene's germline CDR1 is SGHRS and CDR2 YFSETQ. The CDR3 loop spans 16 amino acids. CDR3 sequence: CASSSSTSGGQGTQYF. The CDR3 region has the DNA TGCGCCAGCAGCTCTTCGACTAGCGGGGGGCAAGGGACCCAGTACTTC.

The V and J genes are TRBV30 and TRBJ2-7, with D perhaps given as TRBD1 or TRBD2 (5 bases each). Germline V gives CDR1 GTSNPN, CDR2 SVGIG (reference sequence). This CDR3 contains 14 residues. V lost 4 bases, J lost 2 bases, and 15 bases lay in between. CDR3 DNA: TGTGCCTGGAACCCTGGGACGGTCACCTACGAGCAGTACTTC. As protein: CAWNPGTVTYEQYF.

This chain links TRBV6-1 with TRBJ2-3, with D possibly matching TRBD2 (6 bases). Trimming took 5 bases from V and 0 from J, leaving 12 bases between them. CDR1 and CDR2 (germline): MNHNS, SASEGT. The CDR3 totals 15 residues. CDR3 in DNA: TGTGCCAGCAGTCAGGTAGCGGATAGCACAGATACGCAGTATTTT. Its protein is CASSQVADSTDTQYF.

The chain's CDR3 is CATGGTGTGLGPQHF. The CDR3 DNA follows: TGTGCCACCGGGGGGACCGGGACAGGGCTTGGGCCCCAGCATTTT. The chain carries TRBV6-1 and TRBJ1-5; 9 bases align to TRBD1. V was pared by 10 bases and J by 9 bases, with 16 bases of the junction left unmatched. Germline CDR1 reads MNHNS; CDR2 reads SASEGT. The CDR3 runs to 15 residues.

For the CDR3, the DNA is TGTGCCAGCAGCTTCCCGGGACAGGATTACGAGCAGTACTTC. The encoded protein is CASSFPGQDYEQYF. The genes are TRBV7-2 and TRBJ2-7, with 8 positions matching TRBD1. The V and J ends lost 3 bases and 4 bases, in that order; junction bases with no gene match: 5. The germline gives CDR1 SGHTA, CDR2 FQGNSA. The CDR3 contains 14 residues. Combining the CDR3 with reference TRBV7-2 and TRBJ2-7 gives the whole variable domain GAGVSQSPSNKVTEKGKDVELRCDPISGHTALYWYRQSLGQGLEFLIYFQGNSAPDKSGLPSDRFSAERTGGSVSTLTIQRTQQEDSAVYLCASSFPGQDYEQYFGPGTRLTVT.

This chain's CDR3 is CASSAPGEQESYEQYF. The CDR3 bases are TGTGCCAGTAGTGCGCCTGGTGAGCAAGAATCCTACGAGCAGTACTTC. The rearrangement links TRBV19 to TRBJ2-7; D remains unclear. The germline gives CDR1 LNHDA, CDR2 SQIVND (reference sequence). This CDR3 region has 16 residues. Trimming took off 5 bases at V and 1 base at J, with 18 bases between the two ends.

The genes are TRBV14 and TRBJ2-5; D not certain. Germline V gene lookup returns CDR1 SGHDN and CDR2 FVKESK. The CDR3 covers 15 residues. Trimming removed 0 bases at V and 5 bases at J, with 13 bases between. The CDR3 region is CASSQDVQRRETQYF. CDR3 coding DNA: TGTGCCAGCAGCCAAGACGTCCAGCGACGGGAGACCCAGTACTTC.

This rearrangement joins TRBV4-1 to TRBJ1-2; TRBD1 matches 7 bases. After removal of 4 bases from V and 8 bases from J, the junction contained 7 bases not matched to a gene. From germline, CDR1 is MGHRA and CDR2 YSYEKL. CDR3 length equals 13 residues. The CDR3 spells CASSPTGPRGYTF. CDR3 DNA sequence: TGCGCCAGCAGCCCGACAGGGCCTAGGGGCTACACCTTC.

The rearrangement uses TRBV27 and TRBJ1-3, with D unresolved. V dropped 11 bases and J dropped 0 bases, with 14 bases sitting between them. This CDR3 has 14 residues. CDR1 and CDR2 from the germline V gene are MNHEY and SMNVEV (reference sequence). The CDR3 bases are TGTGCCTACAGTGGGATACACTCTGGAAACACCATATATTTT. It encodes CAYSGIHSGNTIYF.

The gene calls are TRBV5-1 and TRBJ2-7, with D perhaps TRBD1 (6 bases). Germline V gene sequence: CDR1 SGHRS, CDR2 YFSETQ. CDR3 length: 14 amino acids. The V and J ends lost 6 bases and 3 bases respectively, with 16 bases between them. CDR3 residues: CASTARGGVYEQYF. The CDR3 DNA reads as TGCGCCAGCACTGCCAGGGGCGGAGTCTACGAGCAGTACTTC.

This sequence joins TRBV14 and TRBJ1-1; no clear D. V lost 1 base to trimming and J lost 9 bases, with 9 bases between them. The CDR3 spans 12 residues. Germline loops: CDR1 SGHDN, CDR2 FVKESK. The CDR3 region is CASSQVVGKAFF. The CDR3, as DNA: TGTGCCAGCAGCCAAGTGGTTGGGAAAGCTTTCTTT.